This TCR beta chain was observed in a study of CD8 T cells in ankylosing spondylitis. General study points: As for the disease-linked clones, they showed a CD8+ phenotype and occurred at relatively low frequencies in peripheral blood. In ankylosing spondylitis patients, matched synovial fluid reportedly showed significant enrichment of disease-linked clones.

In making TCR beta libraries, quantitative 5'-RACE with molecular barcodes was used. TCRdb re-derived calls from the 5' RACE reads in MiXCR, one entry per CDR3 protein. This sample has a few hundred thousand distinct CDR3 sequences, with less than 25% found just once. At least ten counts were recorded for this clonotype. Its antigen is currently unknown. V gave up 6 bases and J gave up 3 bases; unmatched junction bases: 6. In germline, CDR1 is SGHRS, CDR2 YFSETQ. This CDR3 has 14 residues. This TCR derives from a female donor with ankylosing spondylitis or in good health (not recorded which). The sequencing input was blood, either unsorted or a sorted T cell fraction (not recorded which). The rearrangement uses TRBV5-1 and TRBJ2-3, with 8 nucleotides matching TRBD2. The CDR3, as DNA: TGCGCCAGCAAATCTACTAGCGGAACAGATACGCAGTATTTT. It specifies CASKSTSGTDTQYF.